This T cell receptor (beta chain) was profiled in a study of cytomegalovirus exposure and HLA in healthy donors. Study-level results: Usually a TCR sequence was rare, but some public TCRs were found in many donors.

This clone was found once. The antigen remains undetermined. TCRdb's table, derived via immunoSEQ multiplex PCR, lists solely in-frame clones and lacks some. The profile shows 90,000 to 130,000 clones, approximately 94% of them singletons. Trimming took 2 bases from V and 0 from J; bases not matched to a gene: 8. There are 20 residues in the CDR3. Germline CDR1 is MDHEN and CDR2 is SYDVKM. This sequence joins TRBV28 and TRBJ2-3, with 16 bases matching TRBD2. The TCR comes from a woman aged 18 to 35 in good health and CMV-seronegative. Source material: PBMCs. The CDR3 sequence is CASSLRGGTSGGASTDTQYF. The CDR3 DNA is TGTGCCAGCAGTTTAAGGGGTGGGACTAGCGGGGGGGCCAGCACAGATACGCAGTATTTT.